This T cell receptor beta chain was profiled in a study of blood T cells in healthy people across ages. Study-wide points: It was not possible, with unsorted PBMCs, to conclusively compare naive and antigen-experienced cells.

The CDR3 sequence is 14 residues long. The ends were cut back, 4 bases at V and 2 bases at J, with 12 bases in the middle. Each donor's blood draw was 7.5 to 10 milliliters of peripheral blood. This clonotype appeared many times. Its antigen is not known. Through a sample-barcoded 5' primer and a J-beta primer mix, a second PCR was run for roughly 6 to 11 cycles. No fewer than 3 million CDR3-containing paired-end reads came from each sample. TCRdb independently ran MiXCR on the 5' RACE reads; one entry per CDR3 protein. The sample has some 880,000 distinct CDR3 sequences; roughly 40% are singletons. Sequenced sample: blood. The genes are TRBV12-3 or TRBV12-4 and TRBJ2-7; D might be TRBD1 (6 bases). The sequence was collected from a man between 18 and 35 years old in good health. The CDR3 protein is CASSSLGTTYEQYF. CDR3 DNA sequence: TGTGCCAGCAGTTCCCTCGGGACAACCTACGAGCAGTACTTC.